Presented here are 21 T cell receptor beta chains from one specimen sequenced in a study. Cells sorted as Tregs were CD4+, CD25+ and CD127-/low. TCRdb reprocessed the 5' RACE reads with MiXCR, giving one entry per CDR3 protein. Of some 9,800 distinct CDR3 sequences listed, about 25% were seen once; the top ten hold approximately 3.2%. Sequencing was done on a sample of Tregs sorted from blood. The receptors come from a female donor with breast cancer.

Of note for this clonotype: At one end, the junction sequence differs from germline, possibly due to a read error. The chain uses TRBV4-1 and TRBJ1-1; D is unclear. The CDR3 is made up of 13 amino acids. Per germline, CDR1 MGHRA and CDR2 YSYEKL. This CDR3 is CASSQDGFTGAFF. CDR3 nucleotide sequence: TGCGCCAGCAGCCAAGATGGATTCACTGGAGCTTTCTTT.

This clonotype qualifies as medium-sized. The V gene is TRBV7-2, the J gene TRBJ2-1; D is unclear. This CDR3 has 16 residues. V gave up 0 bases and J gave up 5 bases, with 14 bases separating them. Germline V gene data show CDR1 as SGHTA and CDR2 as FQGNSA. The CDR3 region has the DNA TGTGCCAGCAGCTTAGCCGTGACACTGCCCCACAATGAGCAGTTCTTC. Translating it yields CASSLAVTLPHNEQFF.

This clonotype was found many times. This sequence joins TRBV13 and TRBJ2-7, with 8 bases that match TRBD2. The J segment lost 4 bases and the V segment lost 3 bases, leaving 8 bases of the junction unmatched. CDR3 length: 15 residues. Germline V CDR1 and CDR2: PRHDT, FYEKMQ (reference sequence). The CDR3 reads CASSLGASGPYEQYF. CDR3 nucleotide sequence: TGTGCCAGCAGCTTGGGGGCTAGCGGGCCATACGAGCAGTACTTC.

This clonotype was counted a few times. V is TRBV18 and J is TRBJ2-1; 9 bases are shared with TRBD2. Trimming removed 3 bases from V and 8 bases from J; junction bases left unmatched: 14. CDR3 size: 17 residues. Per germline, CDR1 KGHSH and CDR2 LQKENI. DNA of the CDR3: TGTGCCAGCTCACCTCAGACTAGCGGAGACTACAGGGATGAGCAGTTCTTC. Encoded protein: CASSPQTSGDYRDEQFF. The full variable domain, rest sourced from reference TRBV18 and TRBJ2-1, is NAGVMQNPRHLVRRRGQEARLRCSPMKGHSHVYWYRQLPEEGLKFMVYLQKENIIDESGMPKERFSAEFPKEGPSILRIQQVVRGDSAAYFCASSPQTSGDYRDEQFFGPGTRLTVL.

The CDR3, as DNA: TGCGCCCCCGGTTCGGGCAATCAGCCCCAGCATTTT. Protein: CAPGSGNQPQHF. This chain uses TRBV10-1 with TRBJ1-5; D is uncertain. CDR3 size: 12 residues. The germline V and J ends were trimmed by 11 bases and 2 bases, with 10 bases remaining between them. Germline assignment: CDR1 WNHNN and CDR2 SYGVQD (reference sequence).

This clonotype showed up many times. The J gene is TRBJ2-2, the V gene TRBV24-1; 7 bases are shared with TRBD2. Per the germline V gene, CDR1 is KGHDR and CDR2 is SFDVKD. V was pared by 4 bases and J by 6 bases, with 4 bases of the junction left unmatched. The CDR3 loop spans 14 amino acids. CDR3 residues: CATSEAREAGELFF. CDR3 nucleotide sequence: TGTGCCACCAGTGAGGCTCGGGAGGCCGGGGAGCTGTTTTTT.

This chain links TRBV4-1 with TRBJ1-1; weak D call: TRBD1 (5 bases). This CDR3 contains 15 residues. Germline V gives CDR1 MGHRA, CDR2 YSYEKL. Trimming removed 0 bases at V and 3 bases at J, with 11 bases between. CDR3 in amino acids: CASSQEGGGHTEAFF. DNA for the CDR3: TGCGCCAGCAGCCAAGAGGGGGGGGGACACACTGAAGCTTTCTTT.

Turning to this clonotype: A much larger clone differs by one base, so this may be a read error. The chain uses TRBV20-1 and TRBJ2-7, with 9 bases lining up with TRBD2. V trimming: 3 bases; J trimming: 2 bases; junction bases outside the gene matches: 2. CDR1 and CDR2 (germline): DFQATT, SNEGSKA (reference sequence). The CDR3 has 13 amino acids. The chain's CDR3 is CSASGGRAYEQYF. Here the CDR3 DNA reads TGCAGTGCTAGCGGCGGGAGGGCCTACGAGCAGTACTTC.

There are many counts of this clonotype. This chain connects TRBV6-5 to TRBJ1-3; D may be TRBD1 (6 bases). The V end lost 10 bases, the J end lost 0 bases, and 31 bases lay between the germline ends. The germline gives CDR1 MNHEY, CDR2 SVGAGI. The CDR3 spans 20 residues. The CDR3 sequence is CATTWGPTSISGGSGNTIYF. The DNA for the CDR3 is TGTGCCACCACGTGGGGGCCTACCTCGATTAGCGGCGGCTCTGGAAACACCATATATTTT.

Of note for this clonotype: A clone one base away is much larger, so this may be a read error. The V call is TRBV6-5, the J call TRBJ1-1, with a possible D match to TRBD1 (5 bases). Germline V gives CDR1 MNHEY, CDR2 SVGAGI. The length of the CDR3 is 14 residues. CDR3 coding DNA: TGTGCCAGCAGTTACTCAGACCAGGGCACTGAAGCTTCCTTT. Translated, it gives CASSYSDQGTEASF.

Judged by abundance, this clonotype is medium-sized. This chain joins TRBV5-1 and TRBJ2-7; 10 positions match TRBD2. V lost 6 bases to trimming and J lost 2 bases; unmatched junction nucleotides: 8. Looked up from germline, CDR1 is SGHRS and CDR2 is YFSETQ. The CDR3 extends over 15 amino acids. The CDR3 nucleotides read TGCGCCAGCACCCCCCGGACTAGCGGAGCCTACGAGCAGTACTTC. Its translation: CASTPRTSGAYEQYF.

With respect to this clonotype: This may stem from a read error, because a much larger clone lies one nucleotide away. V and J are TRBV9 and TRBJ2-2; possibly TRBD2 for D (5 bases). Germline V gene lookup returns CDR1 SGDLS and CDR2 YYNGEE. The CDR3 extends over 12 amino acids. CDR3 in amino acids: CASSVVAGELSF. In DNA, the CDR3 is TGTGCCAGCAGCGTAGTAGCCGGGGAGCTGTCTTTT.

The sample holds many counts of this clonotype. The chain is built from TRBV6-1 and TRBJ2-7, with 7 bases fitting TRBD2. Germline CDR1 MNHNS, CDR2 SASEGT. The CDR3 totals 13 residues. Germline trimming cut 6 bases from V and 0 bases from J; bases unmatched to any gene: 2. CDR3 DNA: TGTGCCAGCAGACCGGGGGGCTCCTACGAGCAGTACTTC. This sequence encodes CASRPGGSYEQYF.

This clonotype was recorded a few times. V and J are TRBV10-1 and TRBJ1-5; 8 bases fit TRBD1. The CDR3 sequence is 15 residues long. In germline, CDR1 is WNHNN, CDR2 SYGVQD (reference sequence). V shed 7 bases and J 3 bases; nucleotides not matched to a gene: 8. CDR3 residues: CASNFGTGTNQPQHF. CDR3 coding DNA: TGCGCCAGCAATTTTGGGACAGGCACCAATCAGCCCCAGCATTTT.

This clonotype was counted ten times or more. V usage is TRBV11-2 and J usage is TRBJ1-4; 7 nucleotides line up with TRBD1. CDR1 SGHAT and CDR2 FQNNGV come from the germline V gene. The trim removed 2 bases at V and 12 bases at J, leaving 9 bases unmatched. This CDR3 has 14 residues. CDR3 sequence: CASSLTRGSVELFF. The CDR3 region has the DNA TGTGCCAGCAGCTTAACCAGGGGGAGCGTGGAACTGTTTTTT. The full variable domain, rest sourced from reference TRBV11-2 and TRBJ1-4, is EAGVAQSPRYKIIEKRQSVAFWCNPISGHATLYWYQQILGQGPKLLIQFQNNGVVDDSQLPKDRFSAERLKGVDSTLKIQPAKLEDSAVYLCASSLTRGSVELFFGSGTQLSVL.

This clonotype has just a few counts. The chain recombines TRBV5-5 with TRBJ2-1; 9 bases fit TRBD2. The CDR3 has 16 residues. Unmatched junction bases numbered 12, after V lost 4 bases and J lost 7 bases. Germline V gene data show CDR1 as SGHKS and CDR2 as YYEKEE (reference sequence). The CDR3 bases are TGTGCCAGCAGCCAGCATTTTAGACTAGCGGCAAATGAGCAGTTCTTC. Its translation is CASSQHFRLAANEQFF.

This clonotype showed up many times. V usage is TRBV6-5 and J usage is TRBJ2-1; 11 positions agree with TRBD2. The CDR3 contains 15 residues. J gave up 1 base and V 7 bases, and 3 bases lay outside the gene matches. From germline, CDR1 is MNHEY and CDR2 SVGAGI. CDR3 loop: CASTLAGGSYNEQFF. In nucleotides, the CDR3 is TGTGCCAGCACCTTAGCGGGAGGGTCCTACAATGAGCAGTTCTTC.

With respect to this clonotype: This sequence may be a read error, since a much larger clone differs from it by one base. V usage is TRBV12-3 or TRBV12-4 and J usage is TRBJ2-5; no clear D. The CDR3 consists of 13 residues. Trimming pared 8 bases from V and 4 bases from J, leaving 14 bases between. Written as DNA, the CDR3 is TGTGCCAGCGGCCGCCAAGGGTTAGAGACCCAGTACTTC. Its translation: CASGRQGLETQYF.

The V gene is TRBV20-1, the J gene TRBJ2-1; D is possibly TRBD2 (5 bases). The germline gives CDR1 DFQATT, CDR2 SNEGSKA (reference sequence). V lost 3 bases and J lost 2, with 8 bases in between. The CDR3 covers 13 residues. The CDR3 nucleotides are TGCAGTGCTAGGACGGGGACCTACAATGAGCAGTTCTTC. Its translation: CSARTGTYNEQFF.

By sample share, this clonotype is medium-sized. The chain combines TRBV20-1 with TRBJ2-7, with D perhaps matching TRBD2 (5 bases). The CDR3 consists of 14 residues. V was clipped by 0 bases and J by 3 bases, with 12 bases between them. The V gene's germline CDR1 is DFQATT and CDR2 SNEGSKA (reference sequence). In DNA, the CDR3 is TGCAGTGCTAGAGATCGGTGGGAGTTCTACGAGCAGTACTTC. Translated: CSARDRWEFYEQYF.

On this clonotype itself: This may be a read error, as it is one base from a much larger clone. The J gene is TRBJ2-1, the V gene TRBV30; 8 positions agree with TRBD2. Germline-derived CDR1 and CDR2 are GTSNPN and SVGIG (reference sequence). The length of the CDR3 is 15 residues. The V and J ends lost 5 bases and 10 bases, in that order; junction bases with no gene match: 16. The CDR3, as DNA: TGTGCCTGGGGTCAGGGAGCGGGAGTGTCGTCGGAGCAGTTCTTC. This translates into CAWGQGAGVSSEQFF.